This T cell receptor (beta chain) comes out of a study of blood T cell repertoires in COVID-19. Overall study: Sources were T cells, B-cell-depleted T cells, or PBMCs; the material itself was cDNA or gDNA.

In germline, CDR1 is MNHEY, CDR2 SVGAGI. V was trimmed by 6 bases and J by 1 base, leaving 12 bases between them. The CDR3 runs 15 residues. Generated by immunoSEQ multiplex PCR, the TCRdb table keeps only in-frame clones and is missing some. The sample lists about 34,000 clones, 77% occurring once. The rearrangement joins TRBV6-5 to TRBJ2-2; weak D call: TRBD2 (7 bases). This TCR derives from a human donor in a cohort sampled during active COVID-19. The sequencing sample was made of peripheral blood. CDR3 in DNA: TGTGCCAGCAGGGGAGGGGGGGAGAACACCGGGGAGCTGTTTTTT. This codes for CASRGGGENTGELFF.